This passage covers 28 T cell receptor beta chains from one sample sequenced in a study of follicular helper T cells after annual influenza vaccination. TCRdb keeps only in-frame clones here, not all; method: immunoSEQ multiplex PCR. Altogether about 9,700 clones are present, less than 85% being singletons, with the ten largest covering approximately 0.37%. The time point is: 2015-2016 season, 7 days after influenza vaccination. The starting material was CXCR5- memory CD4+ T cells sorted from blood, obtained 7 days after influenza vaccination. The receptors here all came from an adult who received the influenza vaccine.

This clone was picked up a small number of times. This chain uses TRBV4-1 with TRBJ1-5, with D hard to call. Trimming shortened V by 1 base and J by 2 bases, and 9 bases separated the two germline ends. Germline CDR1 is MGHRA and CDR2 is YSYEKL. The CDR3 totals 15 residues. The CDR3 loop reads CASSQAYIGNQPQHF. The CDR3, as DNA: TGCGCCAGCAGCCAAGCGTACATAGGCAATCAGCCCCAGCATTTT.

CDR3 sequence: CASTRDSSNQPQHF. In DNA form, the CDR3 reads TGTGCCAGCACCCGGGACAGTAGCAATCAGCCCCAGCATTTT. The chain combines TRBV28 with TRBJ1-5; TRBD1 matches 7 bases. Trimming at V came to 7 bases and at J to 0 bases, leaving 3 bases not matched to a gene. CDR3 length equals 14 residues. The germline gives CDR1 MDHEN, CDR2 SYDVKM.

The rearrangement joins TRBV7-8 to TRBJ2-6; D ambiguous. This CDR3 contains 13 residues. The V and J ends lost 4 bases and 2 bases respectively, with 3 bases between them. CDR1 and CDR2 (germline): SGHVS, FQNEAQ. CDR3 DNA: TGTGCCAGCAGCTCGACTGGGGCCAACGTCCTGACTTTC. This codes for CASSSTGANVLTF.

This clone showed up just a few times. The CDR3 region has the DNA TGTGCCAGCTCAGGACGGATGAACTATGGCTACACCTTC. Its protein product is CASSGRMNYGYTF. This chain links TRBV18 with TRBJ1-2; D is ambiguous. The length of the CDR3 is 13 residues. Trimming stripped 5 bases from V and 2 bases from J, with 9 bases between. Looked up from germline, CDR1 is KGHSH and CDR2 is LQKENI.

The V call is TRBV27, the J call TRBJ1-2; D ambiguous. The length of the CDR3 is 16 residues. The germline CDR1 and CDR2 sequences are MNHEY and SMNVEV (reference sequence). The V gene lost 6 bases and the J gene lost 7 bases, with 24 bases spanning the gap. The CDR3 sequence: CASSQYGAGPEFGYTF. The CDR3 bases are TGTGCCAGCAGCCAGTATGGAGCAGGACCCGAGTTTGGCTACACCTTC.

This chain uses TRBV27 with TRBJ1-2, with TRBD1 matching 7 bases. Germline V gives CDR1 MNHEY, CDR2 SMNVEV (reference sequence). The CDR3 loop spans 15 amino acids. V lost 8 bases to trimming and J lost 6 bases; unmatched junction nucleotides: 15. The CDR3 region has the DNA TGTGCCAGCTCTGCCTCTTACATCGGGACAGATGGCTACACCTTC. It encodes CASSASYIGTDGYTF.

J is TRBJ2-5 and V is TRBV6-5; TRBD2 agrees at 10 bases. The trim removed 6 bases at V and 4 bases at J, leaving 5 bases unmatched. This CDR3 region has 14 residues. Germline values: CDR1 MNHEY, CDR2 SVGAGI. The chain's CDR3 is CASSPSGGAETQYF. The CDR3 DNA follows: TGTGCCAGCAGCCCAAGCGGGGGGGCAGAGACCCAGTACTTC.

The chain combines TRBV7-3 with TRBJ2-3, with 9 positions matching TRBD2. V shed 4 bases and J 5 bases; nucleotides not matched to a gene: 1. Germline V CDR1 and CDR2: SGHTA, FQGTGA. CDR3 length: 13 residues. CDR3 sequence reads: CASSSTSGDTQYF. The CDR3 DNA follows: TGTGCCAGCAGCTCGACTAGCGGAGATACGCAGTATTTT.

The chain joins TRBV18 to TRBJ2-3, with 8 positions matching TRBD1. V lost 6 bases, J lost 0 bases, and 5 bases stayed unmatched. This CDR3 has 15 amino acids. Per germline, CDR1 KGHSH and CDR2 LQKENI. CDR3 sequence reads: CASSSRGPSTDTQYF. For the CDR3, the DNA is TGTGCCAGCTCGTCCAGGGGGCCTAGCACAGATACGCAGTATTTT.

This clone has a handful of counts. The genes are TRBV2 and TRBJ2-3; 7 positions agree with TRBD1. Trimming at V came to 4 bases and at J to 2 bases, leaving 6 bases not matched to a gene. The germline V gene has CDR1 SNHLY and CDR2 FYNNEI. The CDR3 is made up of 15 amino acids. CDR3 DNA: TGTGCCAGCAGTGGCGACAGGGTGGACACAGATACGCAGTATTTT. This translates into CASSGDRVDTDTQYF.

The chain joins TRBV28 to TRBJ2-3; 14 positions agree with TRBD2. The V and J ends lost 8 bases and 3 bases, in that order; junction bases with no gene match: 7. The CDR3 totals 16 residues. Germline CDR1 reads MDHEN; CDR2 reads SYDVKM. The CDR3 coding sequence is TGTGCCAGCTGCGATGGGACTAGCGGGGGAACAGATACGCAGTATTTT. Residues: CASCDGTSGGTDTQYF. Full variable domain (outside the CDR3, taken from reference TRBV28 and TRBJ2-3): DVKVTQSSRYLVKRTGEKVFLECVQDMDHENMFWYRQDPGLGLRLIYFSYDVKMKEKGDIPEGYSVSREKKERFSLILESASTNQTSMYLCASCDGTSGGTDTQYFGPGTRLTVL.

This rearrangement joins TRBV9 to TRBJ2-1, with 9 bases identical to TRBD1. The trim removed 4 bases at V and 1 base at J, leaving 3 bases unmatched. CDR1 and CDR2 (germline): SGDLS, YYNGEE. The CDR3 contains 15 residues. The CDR3 nucleotides are TGTGCCAGCAGCAGGGACAGGGCGTCCTACAATGAGCAGTTCTTC. It encodes CASSRDRASYNEQFF.

The gene calls are TRBV6-5 and TRBJ1-2; TRBD1 is a possible D gene (5 bases). The V gene lost 8 bases and the J gene lost 6 bases, with 22 bases spanning the gap. This CDR3 is built from 15 residues. Germline loops: CDR1 MNHEY, CDR2 SVGAGI. CDR3 nucleotide sequence: TGTGCCAGCTATTTTGGGGGAGCCCGGGGTGATGGCTACACCTTC. Translating it yields CASYFGGARGDGYTF.

This chain connects TRBV4-1 to TRBJ2-7; TRBD1 matches 10 bases. Looked up from germline, CDR1 is MGHRA and CDR2 is YSYEKL. The CDR3 extends over 17 amino acids. V was clipped by 0 bases and J by 4 bases; unmatched bases: 9. The CDR3: CASSQEALRDRGYEQYF. CDR3 in DNA: TGCGCCAGCAGCCAAGAGGCTCTCCGGGACAGGGGATACGAGCAGTACTTC.

The chain carries TRBV7-8 and TRBJ2-5, with D hard to call. V lost 5 bases, J lost 2 bases, and 9 bases lay in between. Germline-derived CDR1 and CDR2 are SGHVS and FQNEAQ. This CDR3 region has 13 residues. CDR3 nucleotide sequence: TGTGCCAGCAGCCCAGGACCTCAAGAGACCCAGTACTTC. Translation gives CASSPGPQETQYF. Full variable domain (missing parts from reference TRBV7-8 and TRBJ2-5): GAGVSQSPRYKVAKRGQDVALRCDPISGHVSLFWYQQALGQGPEFLTYFQNEAQLDKSGLPSDRFFAERPEGSVSTLKIQRTQQEDSAVYLCASSPGPQETQYFGPGTRLLVL.

The V call is TRBV2, the J call TRBJ2-5, with D unclear. This CDR3 has 12 amino acids. CDR1 and CDR2 from the germline V gene are SNHLY and FYNNEI. With 7 bases removed from V and 4 bases from J, the gap between germline ends came to 10 bases. The CDR3 DNA reads as TGTGCCAGCACTTTAGGCGTAGAGACCCAGTACTTC. Amino acids: CASTLGVETQYF.

The chain links TRBV4-1 to TRBJ2-1; the D is unclear. Trimming took 0 bases from V and 4 from J, leaving 10 bases between them. Germline loops: CDR1 MGHRA, CDR2 YSYEKL. CDR3 length equals 15 residues. The CDR3 DNA follows: TGCGCCAGCAGCCAAGATTTGCGACCGTACAATGAGCAGTTCTTC. It yields the protein CASSQDLRPYNEQFF.

The genes are TRBV11-2 and TRBJ2-5; D uncertain. Trimming removed 5 bases at V and 5 bases at J, with 21 bases between. In germline, CDR1 is SGHAT, CDR2 FQNNGV. The CDR3 length is 16 residues. CDR3 bases: TGTGCCAGCAGCAACCCCGATATTAAGATATTCGAGACCCAGTACTTC. The encoded protein is CASSNPDIKIFETQYF.

The CDR3 reads CASSAGLASYNEQFF. As DNA, the CDR3 is TGTGCCAGCAGCGCGGGACTAGCGTCCTACAATGAGCAGTTCTTC. The chain carries TRBV9 and TRBJ2-1; 10 bases match TRBD2. Germline loops: CDR1 SGDLS, CDR2 YYNGEE. CDR3 length: 15 amino acids. The J segment lost 1 base and the V segment lost 3 bases, leaving 1 base of the junction unmatched.

The table lists this clone with a few counts. The chain combines TRBV30 with TRBJ1-1; D remains unclear. V lost 1 base to trimming and J lost 2 bases, with 11 bases between them. Germline CDR1 GTSNPN, CDR2 SVGIG (reference sequence). The CDR3 extends over 14 amino acids. The CDR3 reads CAWSGATVNTEAFF. CDR3 DNA sequence: TGTGCCTGGAGTGGAGCGACGGTCAACACTGAAGCTTTCTTT. The full variable domain, in which reference TRBV30 and TRBJ1-1 provide the parts outside the CDR3, is SQTIHQWPATLVQPVGSPLSLECTVEGTSNPNLYWYRQAAGRGLQLLFYSVGIGQISSEVPQNLSASRPQDRQFILSSKKLLLSDSGFYLCAWSGATVNTEAFFGQGTRLTVV.

The J gene is TRBJ2-1, the V gene TRBV7-3, with TRBD2 identical over 10 bases. V was clipped by 0 bases and J by 7 bases; unmatched bases: 6. The germline CDR1 and CDR2 sequences are SGHTA and FQGTGA. The CDR3 totals 16 residues. The CDR3 protein is CASSLTRLAGENEQFF. In DNA form, the CDR3 reads TGTGCCAGCAGCTTAACGAGGCTAGCGGGGGAAAATGAGCAGTTCTTC.

The rearrangement uses TRBV5-5 and TRBJ1-4; 7 bases align to TRBD1. The CDR3 has 15 amino acids. Germline trimming cut 1 base from V and 8 bases from J; bases unmatched to any gene: 8. From germline, CDR1 is SGHKS and CDR2 YYEKEE (reference sequence). DNA for the CDR3: TGTGCCAGCAGCTTGAGGGGGCAGGGGAGCGAAAAACTGTTTTTT. It translates to CASSLRGQGSEKLFF. Drawing the rest from reference TRBV5-5 and TRBJ1-4, the complete variable domain is DAGVTQSPTHLIKTRGQQVTLRCSPISGHKSVSWYQQVLGQGPQFIFQYYEKEERGRGNFPDRFSARQFPNYSSELNVNALLLGDSALYLCASSLRGQGSEKLFFGSGTQLSVL.

The rearrangement uses TRBV7-2 and TRBJ2-7; D gene ambiguous. Germline assignment: CDR1 SGHTA and CDR2 FQGNSA. The CDR3 is 13 amino acids. The V gene lost 5 bases and the J gene lost 6 bases, with 14 bases spanning the gap. This CDR3 reads CASSGRLGSEQYF. The CDR3 nucleotides are TGTGCCAGCAGCGGCAGACTCGGAAGCGAGCAGTACTTC.

The rearrangement uses TRBV2 and TRBJ2-1; D call uncertain. V lost 0 bases and J 0 bases, leaving 6 bases between the germline ends. CDR3 length: 15 amino acids. The germline gives CDR1 SNHLY, CDR2 FYNNEI. In DNA, the CDR3 is TGTGCCAGCAGTGAAGCTAGGGACTCCTACAATGAGCAGTTCTTC. This gives the protein CASSEARDSYNEQFF.

Worth noting for this clone: One junction end disagrees with the germline gene, perhaps due to a read error. The J gene is TRBJ2-1, the V gene TRBV19; tentative D call: TRBD1 (6 bases). From germline, CDR1 is LNHDA and CDR2 SQIVND (reference sequence). This CDR3 comprises 13 residues. CDR3 in DNA: TGTGCCAGTAGTATCCTCGTACAGGGTCGAAGGATCTTC. Translation: CASSILVQGRRIF. Using reference TRBV19 and TRBJ2-1 for the parts outside the CDR3, the full variable domain is DGGITQSPKYLFRKEGQNVTLSCEQNLNHDAMYWYRQDPGQGLRLIYYSQIVNDFQKGDIAEGYSVSREKKESFPLTVTSAQKNPTAFYLCASSILVQGRRIFGPGTRLTVL.

This chain connects TRBV5-1 to TRBJ2-3, with TRBD2 matching over 8 bases. The CDR3 runs to 14 residues. V lost 7 bases and J lost 1; bases outside the gene matches: 5. Germline assignment: CDR1 SGHRS and CDR2 YFSETQ. Here the CDR3 DNA reads TGCGCCAGCTCCTTTAGCGGGGGCACAGATACGCAGTATTTT. It translates to CASSFSGGTDTQYF.

This rearrangement joins TRBV4-1 to TRBJ1-5; tentatively, D is TRBD1 (5 bases). V lost 1 base to trimming and J lost 7 bases, with 11 bases between them. The CDR3 runs 14 residues. CDR1 MGHRA and CDR2 YSYEKL come from the germline V gene. CDR3 sequence (DNA): TGCGCCAGCAGCCAAGGGGGCAGAAACCAGCCCCAGCATTTT. It yields the protein CASSQGGRNQPQHF.

The V call is TRBV7-9, the J call TRBJ2-1; perhaps TRBD2 as D (6 bases). This CDR3 is built from 14 residues. CDR1 and CDR2 from the germline V gene are SEHNR and FQNEAQ (reference sequence). V lost 9 bases, J lost 6 bases, and 18 bases lay in between. The CDR3 nucleotides are TGTGCCAGAATGCGGGACCCCTCATCCAATGAGCAGTTCTTC. This translates into CARMRDPSSNEQFF. Combining the CDR3 with reference TRBV7-9 and TRBJ2-1 gives the whole variable domain DTGVSQNPRHKITKRGQNVTFRCDPISEHNRLYWYRQTLGQGPEFLTYFQNEAQLEKSRLLSDRFSAERPKGSFSTLEIQRTEQGDSAMYLCARMRDPSSNEQFFGPGTRLTVL.